These 8 T cell receptor beta chains share one sample of origin, sequenced in a study of T cell changes during pregnancy in multiple sclerosis. Sequencing was performed with immunoSEQ multiplex PCR; in TCRdb, only in-frame clones are kept and a portion is missing. The sample contains over 100,000 clones, roughly nine tenths of which appear only once. The sequenced sample was peripheral blood, obtained in the third trimester of pregnancy. These receptors originate from a female donor with multiple sclerosis, enrolled in a pregnancy study.

As DNA, the CDR3 is TGTGCCAGCAGCTTAGCCCCCGGAGCGGGGAATGAGCAGTTCTTC. Translated, it gives CASSLAPGAGNEQFF. The chain uses TRBV7-9 and TRBJ2-1; TRBD2 matches 7 bases. Germline V gives CDR1 SEHNR, CDR2 FQNEAQ (reference sequence). This CDR3 has 15 residues. V shed 0 bases and J 7 bases; nucleotides not matched to a gene: 6.

The gene calls are TRBV27 and TRBJ1-1; 7 bases fit TRBD1. V lost 5 bases to trimming and J lost 1 base; unmatched junction nucleotides: 1. CDR1 is MNHEY, CDR2 SMNVEV, per germline (reference sequence). This CDR3 has 13 residues. CDR3 loop: CASSGQANTEAFF. The CDR3 coding sequence is TGTGCCAGCAGTGGACAGGCGAACACTGAAGCTTTCTTT.

The chain is built from TRBV7-9 and TRBJ1-2, with TRBD1 identical over 8 bases. The trim removed 5 bases at V and 4 bases at J, leaving 9 bases unmatched. Germline loops: CDR1 SEHNR, CDR2 FQNEAQ (reference sequence). This CDR3 comprises 15 residues. For the CDR3, the DNA is TGTGCCAGCAGCCCCAGGGGGCAGGTGGGCTATGGCTACACCTTC. Amino acid sequence: CASSPRGQVGYGYTF.

The count of this clone is one. This chain connects TRBV29-1 to TRBJ2-7; 9 nucleotides line up with TRBD1. The V segment lost 5 bases and the J segment 4 bases; nucleotides outside the gene matches: 6. The CDR3 runs 13 residues. The germline V gene has CDR1 SQVTM and CDR2 ANQGSEA. This chain's CDR3 is CSVLPTGGYEQYF. CDR3 sequence (DNA): TGCAGCGTTTTACCGACAGGGGGGTACGAGCAGTACTTC.

The rearrangement links TRBV2 to TRBJ2-1; 9 nucleotides align to TRBD2. Germline-derived CDR1 and CDR2 are SNHLY and FYNNEI. This CDR3 is built from 17 residues. The V gene end was trimmed by 6 bases and the J gene end by 4 bases; junction bases not matched to a gene: 13. Here the CDR3 DNA reads TGTGCCAGCAGGCGTGCCCCCGGGACTAGCCCATACAATGAGCAGTTCTTC. Protein sequence: CASRRAPGTSPYNEQFF.

This chain joins TRBV7-2 and TRBJ1-3; D gene unclear. In germline, CDR1 is SGHTA, CDR2 FQGNSA. V was cut by 6 bases and J by 4 bases, with 25 bases left in between. This CDR3 comprises 18 residues. The CDR3 protein is CASSIPPWRAEGGNTIYF. CDR3 DNA: TGTGCCAGCAGTATCCCCCCTTGGAGGGCGGAGGGAGGAAACACCATATATTTT.

The rearrangement links TRBV28 to TRBJ2-7, with 9 bases fitting TRBD2. Per germline, CDR1 MDHEN and CDR2 SYDVKM. This CDR3 contains 14 residues. V was pared by 7 bases and J by 0 bases, with 4 bases of the junction left unmatched. CDR3 DNA sequence: TGTGCCAGCACCTTTAGCGGGAGCTCCTACGAGCAGTACTTC. It specifies CASTFSGSSYEQYF.

The CDR3 is CASSEVWNTGELFF. The CDR3 region has the DNA TGTGCCAGCAGTGAAGTATGGAACACCGGGGAGCTGTTTTTT. The chain links TRBV6-1 to TRBJ2-2; no reliable D call. Germline loops: CDR1 MNHNS, CDR2 SASEGT. V lost 1 base and J lost 1, with 4 bases in between. This CDR3 is 14 amino acids long.